These 15 T cell receptor beta chains were all obtained from the same sample, sequenced in a study of blood T cell repertoires in COVID-19. Assay: immunoSEQ multiplex PCR; the TCRdb copy retains only in-frame clones and omits some. The sample holds 380,000 or so clones, 70% to 90% seen once. The sample was peripheral blood. These TCRs come from a man in his forties with acute or convalescent COVID-19.

The table lists this clone with a count of one. The rearrangement links TRBV9 to TRBJ1-6, with a tentative D call TRBD1 (5 bases). The CDR3 extends over 14 amino acids. With 1 base removed from V and 6 bases from J, the gap between germline ends came to 8 bases. CDR1 SGDLS and CDR2 YYNGEE come from the germline V gene. The CDR3 is CASSVQGGNSPLHF. CDR3 coding DNA: TGTGCCAGCAGCGTACAGGGTGGTAATTCACCCCTCCACTTT. Variable domain in full (rest from reference TRBV9 and TRBJ1-6): DSGVTQTPKHLITATGQRVTLRCSPRSGDLSVYWYQQSLDQGLQFLIQYYNGEERAKGNILERFSAQQFPDLHSELNLSSLELGDSALYFCASSVQGGNSPLHFGNGTRLTVT.

V gene TRBV5-1 combines with J gene TRBJ2-3; 14 nucleotides match TRBD2. The V segment lost 0 bases and the J segment 5 bases; nucleotides outside the gene matches: 8. Germline values: CDR1 SGHRS, CDR2 YFSETQ. The CDR3 has 18 residues. The CDR3 spells CASSLAGTSGRWGDTQYF. CDR3 in DNA: TGCGCCAGCAGCTTGGCCGGGACTAGCGGGAGATGGGGAGATACGCAGTATTTT.

This clone was recorded only once. The chain recombines TRBV7-3 with TRBJ1-2; D is possibly TRBD1 (5 bases). V was shortened by 0 bases and J by 0 bases, with 14 bases between the two germline ends. Germline CDR1 and CDR2: SGHTA and FQGTGA. The CDR3 runs 17 residues. The CDR3 DNA reads as TGTGCCAGCAGCTTAACCCCAGGGATGGGCGCTAACTATGGCTACACCTTC. Translation gives CASSLTPGMGANYGYTF.

This chain joins TRBV28 and TRBJ2-7; TRBD2 matches 8 bases. The CDR3 contains 15 residues. Trimming cost V 5 bases and J 4 bases; bases outside gene matches: 10. Germline values: CDR1 MDHEN, CDR2 SYDVKM. CDR3 DNA: TGTGCCAGCAGTCCTTCGGGCGGGAGGAGGTACGAGCAGTACTTC. Encoded protein: CASSPSGGRRYEQYF.

The chain links TRBV5-1 to TRBJ2-1, with TRBD1 identical over 9 bases. V lost 4 bases and J lost 7; bases outside the gene matches: 12. There are 16 residues in the CDR3. Germline lookup yields CDR1 SGHRS and CDR2 YFSETQ. CDR3 coding DNA: TGCGCCAGCAGCCCCGCCGGGACAGGGAGGGGGAATGAGCAGTTCTTC. It yields the protein CASSPAGTGRGNEQFF.

CDR3 residues: CASRVGGSSGANVLTF. Here the CDR3 DNA reads TGTGCCAGTAGGGTGGGCGGGAGCTCTGGGGCCAACGTCCTGACTTTC. The chain joins TRBV19 to TRBJ2-6; 7 bases map to TRBD2. Germline V gives CDR1 LNHDA, CDR2 SQIVND (reference sequence). V was pared by 6 bases and J by 0 bases, with 5 bases of the junction left unmatched. The CDR3 spans 16 residues.

The CDR3 loop reads CASRRTRSSYNEQFF. In DNA, the CDR3 is TGTGCCAGCAGGCGGACTAGGAGTTCCTACAATGAGCAGTTCTTC. The chain joins TRBV2 to TRBJ2-1; 7 nucleotides line up with TRBD2. Germline CDR1 is SNHLY and CDR2 is FYNNEI. V shed 6 bases, J shed 1 base, and the junction held 6 bases outside the gene matches. This CDR3 is 15 amino acids long.

The chain recombines TRBV5-1 with TRBJ1-3; D is possibly TRBD1 (5 bases). The CDR3 loop spans 15 amino acids. V shed 4 bases and J shed 2 bases, with 13 bases lying between them. Per the germline V gene, CDR1 is SGHRS and CDR2 is YFSETQ. CDR3 residues: CASSLRGRAGNTIYF. The CDR3 nucleotides read TGCGCCAGCAGCCTAAGGGGCAGGGCTGGAAACACCATATATTTT.

The rearrangement links TRBV2 to TRBJ2-2; TRBD1 is a possible D gene (5 bases). Germline V gives CDR1 SNHLY, CDR2 FYNNEI. The CDR3 runs to 15 residues. Deletions cut 3 bases from V and 0 bases from J, with 8 bases between. CDR3 nucleotide sequence: TGTGCCAGCAGTGATAGGACACCGAACACCGGGGAGCTGTTTTTT. This codes for CASSDRTPNTGELFF. The complete variable domain, with remaining parts taken from reference TRBV2 and TRBJ2-2, reads EPEVTQTPSHQVTQMGQEVILRCVPISNHLYFYWYRQILGQKVEFLVSFYNNEISEKSEIFDDQFSVERPDGSNFTLKIRSTKLEDSAMYFCASSDRTPNTGELFFGEGSRLTVL.

DNA for the CDR3: TGTGCCAGCAGTGAAGTTTATAGCAATCAGCCCCAGCATTTT. Protein: CASSEVYSNQPQHF. This sequence joins TRBV6-1 and TRBJ1-5, with D unclear. The CDR3 sequence is 14 residues long. Per germline, CDR1 MNHNS and CDR2 SASEGT. Trimming took off 1 base at V and 0 bases at J, with 4 bases between the two ends.

The chain links TRBV27 to TRBJ2-3, with D tentatively TRBD2 (6 bases). Germline V CDR1 and CDR2: MNHEY, SMNVEV (reference sequence). Trimming shortened V by 2 bases and J by 2 bases, and 17 bases separated the two germline ends. This CDR3 is built from 17 residues. For the CDR3, the DNA is TGTGCCAGCAGTTTAAGGTGGCGGGAAATCGTCACAGATACGCAGTATTTT. Encoded protein: CASSLRWREIVTDTQYF.

This clone was observed a handful of times. This chain uses TRBV29-1 with TRBJ1-1; the match to TRBD1 covers 10 bases. V gave up 6 bases and J gave up 3 bases; unmatched junction bases: 10. CDR3 length equals 15 residues. Germline lookup yields CDR1 SQVTM and CDR2 ANQGSEA. The DNA of the CDR3 is TGCAGCGTGAACCGACCGGGACAGGGGCACACTGAAGCTTTCTTT. Amino acid sequence: CSVNRPGQGHTEAFF.

The chain links TRBV5-1 to TRBJ2-2; 15 nucleotides align to TRBD2. The CDR3 extends over 18 amino acids. J was trimmed by 5 bases and V by 5 bases; bases with no gene match: 10. Germline lookup yields CDR1 SGHRS and CDR2 YFSETQ. The CDR3: CASSPGLAGGPRTGELFF. CDR3 DNA: TGCGCCAGCAGTCCAGGACTAGCGGGGGGGCCGAGGACCGGGGAGCTGTTTTTT.

This clone was detected a few times. The chain carries TRBV3-1 (or the pseudogene TRBV3-2) and TRBJ2-6; possible D gene TRBD1, 7 bases. The CDR3 runs to 18 residues. The V end was cut by 1 base, the J end by 2 bases, with 15 bases between. From germline, CDR1 is LGHDT and CDR2 YNNKEL (reference sequence). CDR3 region: CASSQGRGLVTGANVLTF. The CDR3 bases are TGTGCCAGCAGCCAAGGGAGGGGGCTTGTTACTGGGGCCAACGTCCTGACTTTC.

This clone was detected once. The chain uses TRBV7-8 and TRBJ1-5; D is unresolved. The length of the CDR3 is 14 residues. The V gene lost 5 bases and the J gene lost 7 bases, with 15 bases spanning the gap. Looked up from germline, CDR1 is SGHVS and CDR2 is FQNEAQ. CDR3 sequence reads: CASSPYGVVQPQHF. CDR3 DNA: TGTGCCAGCAGCCCTTACGGAGTAGTGCAGCCCCAGCATTTT.